Each of the 11 T cell receptor beta chains below was sequenced from the same sample in a study of blood T cell repertoires in COVID-19. Profiling relied on immunoSEQ multiplex PCR, and the TCRdb table lists in-frame clones only, not all of them. The sample comprises around 470,000 clones, about 90% of which are singletons, and under 0.7% rests with the top ten. Material for sequencing was PBMCs or T cells enriched from blood (not recorded which). The receptor set was obtained from a man younger than 35 who had recovered from COVID-19.

The J gene is TRBJ1-1, the V gene TRBV11-3; D remains unclear. The CDR3 spans 15 residues. With 0 bases removed from V and 3 bases from J, the gap between germline ends came to 11 bases. Germline CDR1 is SGHNT and CDR2 is YENEEA. CDR3 loop: CASSLEAGRHTEAFF. For the CDR3, the DNA is TGTGCCAGCAGCTTAGAGGCGGGGAGGCACACTGAAGCTTTCTTT. The variable domain in full, completed from reference TRBV11-3 and TRBJ1-1, reads EAGVVQSPRYKIIEKKQPVAFWCNPISGHNTLYWYLQNLGQGPELLIRYENEEAVDDSQLPKDRFSAERLKGVDSTLKIQPAELGDSAVYLCASSLEAGRHTEAFFGQGTRLTVV.

This chain's CDR3 is CASQLSSYEQYF. The CDR3 DNA reads TGTGCCAGCCAGTTAAGCTCCTACGAGCAGTACTTC. V is TRBV2 and J is TRBJ2-7; D gene uncertain. V lost 8 bases and J lost 0, with 8 bases in between. Germline values: CDR1 SNHLY, CDR2 FYNNEI. The CDR3 loop spans 12 amino acids. Combining the CDR3 with reference TRBV2 and TRBJ2-7 gives the whole variable domain EPEVTQTPSHQVTQMGQEVILRCVPISNHLYFYWYRQILGQKVEFLVSFYNNEISEKSEIFDDQFSVERPDGSNFTLKIRSTKLEDSAMYFCASQLSSYEQYFGPGTRLTVT.

The genes are TRBV7-9 and TRBJ1-6; 7 nucleotides agree with TRBD1. The CDR3 totals 17 residues. V was clipped by 5 bases and J by 5 bases; unmatched bases: 12. Germline loops: CDR1 SEHNR, CDR2 FQNEAQ (reference sequence). The CDR3 region has the DNA TGTGCCAGCAGCGGAGAGGGGGCCAGGACGAATAATTCACCCCTCCACTTT. Encoded protein: CASSGEGARTNNSPLHF.

This clone was detected only a few times. For the CDR3, the DNA is TGTGCCAGCAGTCAATTAGGCGGAGGGGGCAGGGGCAATCAGCCCCAGCATTTT. Its protein product is CASSQLGGGGRGNQPQHF. The chain is built from TRBV6-6 and TRBJ1-5; TRBD1 matches 7 bases. J gave up 2 bases and V 5 bases, and 15 bases lay outside the gene matches. Germline V gene lookup returns CDR1 MNHNY and CDR2 SVGAGI (reference sequence). CDR3 size: 18 residues.

The CDR3 DNA is TGTGCCAGCAGTCGAGACTACGAGCAGTACTTC. This gives the protein CASSRDYEQYF. The rearrangement joins TRBV5-4 to TRBJ2-7; D is unresolved. CDR3 size: 11 residues. CDR1 and CDR2 (germline): SGHNT, YYREEE (reference sequence). The ends were cut back, 5 bases at V and 3 bases at J, with 6 bases in the middle.

CDR3 residues: CASSRRTGSQPQHF. The CDR3 DNA sequence: TGTGCCAGCAGTCGGAGGACAGGGAGTCAGCCCCAGCATTTT. This chain joins TRBV27 and TRBJ1-5, with 8 nucleotides matching TRBD1. V dropped 5 bases and J dropped 6; count of bases not matched to a gene: 6. This CDR3 spans 14 amino acids. The germline CDR1 and CDR2 sequences are MNHEY and SMNVEV (reference sequence).

J is TRBJ2-1 and V is TRBV2, with TRBD2 matching 14 bases. The length of the CDR3 is 14 residues. The trim removed 6 bases at V and 10 bases at J, leaving 5 bases unmatched. Germline V gene lookup returns CDR1 SNHLY and CDR2 FYNNEI. CDR3 nucleotides: TGTGCCAGCAGGGGACTAGCGGGAGTCCCAGAGCAGTTCTTC. This encodes CASRGLAGVPEQFF. The variable domain in full, with the rest retrieved from reference TRBV2 and TRBJ2-1, is EPEVTQTPSHQVTQMGQEVILRCVPISNHLYFYWYRQILGQKVEFLVSFYNNEISEKSEIFDDQFSVERPDGSNFTLKIRSTKLEDSAMYFCASRGLAGVPEQFFGPGTRLTVL.

V and J are TRBV6-5 and TRBJ1-6; maybe TRBD1 (6 bases). Trimming stripped 7 bases from V and 12 bases from J, with 16 bases between. In germline, CDR1 is MNHEY, CDR2 SVGAGI. The CDR3 has 13 amino acids. CDR3 sequence reads: CASTVRGTLPLHF. CDR3 sequence (DNA): TGTGCCAGCACCGTGAGGGGGACGCTACCCCTCCACTTT.

This chain links TRBV9 with TRBJ1-1, with 10 positions matching TRBD1. The germline CDR1 and CDR2 sequences are SGDLS and YYNGEE. With V trimmed by 4 bases and J by 5 bases, 5 bases remained unmatched. The CDR3 covers 14 residues. CDR3 in DNA: TGTGCCAGCAGCACTCGGACAGGGGGAACTGAAGCTTTCTTT. Translated: CASSTRTGGTEAFF.

The chain uses TRBV12-3 or TRBV12-4 and TRBJ1-2; D remains unclear. The CDR3 is made up of 13 amino acids. V gave up 4 bases and J gave up 5 bases, with 11 bases separating them. For the CDR3, the DNA is TGTGCCAGCAGTTCCCTGGGCCCTTATGGCTACACCTTC. Amino acid sequence: CASSSLGPYGYTF.

This chain uses TRBV10-2 with TRBJ1-5, with a possible D match to TRBD1 (6 bases). V lost 8 bases and J 0 bases, leaving 11 bases between the germline ends. CDR1 WSHSY and CDR2 SAAADI come from the germline V gene. CDR3 size: 14 residues. The CDR3 DNA is TGCGCCAGCGGGGAGGGGGGTAGCAATCAGCCCCAGCATTTT. Encoded protein: CASGEGGSNQPQHF.